This T cell receptor beta chain derives from a study of spatial heterogeneity in lung cancer. This clonotype was seen at least ten times. Unmatched junction bases numbered 2, after V lost 5 bases and J lost 6 bases. The CDR3 is made up of 15 amino acids. Germline V gives CDR1 MDHEN, CDR2 SYDVKM. TCRdb redid the calling of the 5' RACE reads with MiXCR, one entry per CDR3 protein. Of about 36,000 distinct CDR3 sequences in the sample, 5.2% were seen once. Time point reported: sample taken at primary tumor resection. Unsorted whole RNA from tumor, nontumor lung or frozen PBMC underwent sequencing. The chain uses TRBV28 and TRBJ2-1; 15 bases line up with TRBD2. The sample here was PBMCs, taken at surgery. The receptor's source is a female donor with early-stage non-small cell lung cancer. In DNA form, the CDR3 reads TGTGCCAGCAGTCCGGGACTAGCGGGAGGCAATGAGCAGTTCTTC. Translation gives CASSPGLAGGNEQFF.